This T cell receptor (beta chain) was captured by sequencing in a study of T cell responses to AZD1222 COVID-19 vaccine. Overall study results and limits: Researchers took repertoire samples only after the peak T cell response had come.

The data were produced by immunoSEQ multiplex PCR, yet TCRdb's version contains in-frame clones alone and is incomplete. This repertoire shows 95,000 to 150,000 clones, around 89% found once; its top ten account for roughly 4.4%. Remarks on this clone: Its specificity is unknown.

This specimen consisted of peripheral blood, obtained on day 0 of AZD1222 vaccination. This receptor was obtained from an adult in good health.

The CDR3: CASESGRAGELFF. CDR3 nucleotides: TGCGCCAGCGAAAGCGGGAGGGCCGGGGAGCTGTTTTTT. V gene TRBV5-1 combines with J gene TRBJ2-2; 10 positions match TRBD2. V was pared by 7 bases and J by 6 bases, with 3 bases of the junction left unmatched. The CDR3 spans 13 residues. The germline gives CDR1 SGHRS, CDR2 YFSETQ.